The 21 T cell receptor beta chains presented below share a single source sample, sequenced in a study of T cells after posttransplantation cyclophosphamide. Data came from immunoSEQ multiplex PCR; TCRdb stores just in-frame clones and leaves some out. Among under 75,000 clones listed, about 93% were seen once. The sample comprised PBMCs. These receptors all stem from a woman between 25 and 40 years old in good health and a related stem cell transplant donor.

The chain uses TRBV9 and TRBJ1-2; D is uncertain. Germline V gene lookup returns CDR1 SGDLS and CDR2 YYNGEE. Trimming removed 3 bases at V and 2 bases at J, with 8 bases between. The CDR3 loop spans 13 amino acids. CDR3 in amino acids: CASSADWNYGYTF. The CDR3 DNA reads as TGTGCCAGCAGCGCAGACTGGAACTATGGCTACACCTTC.

The chain uses TRBV9 and TRBJ1-4; no firm D call. The CDR3 spans 16 residues. Looked up from germline, CDR1 is SGDLS and CDR2 is YYNGEE. V lost 0 bases and J lost 0, with 9 bases in between. CDR3 coding DNA: TGTGCCAGCAGCGTAGGGGTAGGTGCAACTAATGAAAAACTGTTTTTT. Amino acids: CASSVGVGATNEKLFF.

This chain connects TRBV29-1 to TRBJ1-2; 8 bases agree with TRBD1. The CDR3 extends over 12 amino acids. Germline lookup yields CDR1 SQVTM and CDR2 ANQGSEA. The V and J ends lost 2 bases and 8 bases, in that order; junction bases with no gene match: 4. CDR3: CSVESRGHGYTF. CDR3 nucleotides: TGCAGCGTTGAATCCAGGGGGCACGGCTACACCTTC. The full variable domain, with the rest looked up from reference TRBV29-1 and TRBJ1-2, is SAVISQKPSRDICQRGTSLTIQCQVDSQVTMMFWYRQQPGQSLTLIATANQGSEATYESGFVIDKFPISRPNLTFSTLTVSNMSPEDSSIYLCSVESRGHGYTFGSGTRLTVV.

This clone came up once. The rearrangement links TRBV19 to TRBJ1-3; D call uncertain. The length of the CDR3 is 17 residues. V lost 3 bases and J lost 4, with 19 bases in between. Germline V lookup: CDR1 LNHDA, CDR2 SQIVND (reference sequence). CDR3 protein: CASSMIIRRLGGNTIYF. CDR3 DNA: TGTGCCAGTAGTATGATTATTCGGCGCCTGGGGGGAAACACCATATATTTT.

V gene TRBV10-3 combines with J gene TRBJ2-7; weak D call: TRBD1 (8 bases). The V and J ends lost 6 bases and 3 bases respectively, with 15 bases between them. This CDR3 has 14 residues. In germline, CDR1 is ENHRY, CDR2 SYGVKD. The CDR3 DNA reads as TGTGCCATCAGAGGACAGGGAGGGGACTACGAGCAGTACTTC. This codes for CAIRGQGGDYEQYF.

This chain connects TRBV5-1 to TRBJ2-3, with D perhaps TRBD2 (6 bases). This CDR3 region has 16 residues. Trimming left V 7 bases short and J 2 bases short, with 20 bases between. Germline-derived CDR1 and CDR2 are SGHRS and YFSETQ. CDR3 bases: TGCGCCAGCCCACAACTACGGCGGGATAACACAGATACGCAGTATTTT. Its protein is CASPQLRRDNTDTQYF. The entire variable domain, with the rest obtained from reference TRBV5-1 and TRBJ2-3, is as follows: KAGVTQTPRYLIKTRGQQVTLSCSPISGHRSVSWYQQTPGQGLQFLFEYFSETQRNKGNFPGRFSGRQFSNSRSEMNVSTLELGDSALYLCASPQLRRDNTDTQYFGPGTRLTVL.

The chain carries TRBV5-1 and TRBJ2-3, with D possibly being TRBD1 (5 bases). Looked up from germline, CDR1 is SGHRS and CDR2 is YFSETQ. The CDR3 is made up of 12 amino acids. V was trimmed by 7 bases and J by 1 base, leaving 7 bases between them. As DNA, the CDR3 is TGCGCCAGCGGGGCGGGCACAGATACGCAGTATTTT. The encoded protein is CASGAGTDTQYF.

The chain uses TRBV5-4 and TRBJ2-3, with 10 nucleotides matching TRBD2. CDR3 length: 16 amino acids. Germline assignment: CDR1 SGHNT and CDR2 YYREEE (reference sequence). The J segment lost 1 base and the V segment lost 0 bases, leaving 2 bases of the junction unmatched. CDR3 sequence reads: CASSLASGGGTDTQYF. DNA for the CDR3: TGTGCCAGCAGCTTGGCGAGCGGGGGGGGCACAGATACGCAGTATTTT. Full variable domain (missing parts from reference TRBV5-4 and TRBJ2-3): ETGVTQSPTHLIKTRGQQVTLRCSSQSGHNTVSWYQQALGQGPQFIFQYYREEENGRGNFPPRFSGLQFPNYSSELNVNALELDDSALYLCASSLASGGGTDTQYFGPGTRLTVL.

The CDR3 DNA reads as TGTGCCAGTAGTATTCGCCCCAATAGCAATCAGCCCCAGCATTTT. This encodes CASSIRPNSNQPQHF. This chain joins TRBV19 and TRBJ1-5; D call uncertain. Germline CDR1 and CDR2: LNHDA and SQIVND (reference sequence). The CDR3 is 15 residues long. The V end was cut by 3 bases, the J end by 0 bases, with 9 bases between.

The chain has TRBV6-5 and TRBJ2-1; D not certain. This CDR3 comprises 13 residues. Germline CDR1 and CDR2: MNHEY and SVGAGI. V lost 5 bases to trimming and J lost 2 bases, with 7 bases between them. CDR3 in DNA: TGTGCCAGCAGTGCCTCCCCCTACAATGAGCAGTTCTTC. This encodes CASSASPYNEQFF.

The genes are TRBV21-1 and TRBJ1-5. TRBV21-1 represents a pseudogene. The CDR3 is 13 residues long. CDR3 DNA sequence: TGTGCCAGCAGCCGGATTGCTGATCAGCCCCAGCATTTT. Its translation: CASSRIADQPQHF.

The chain joins TRBV16 to TRBJ2-7; D is uncertain. Trimming took 4 bases from V and 3 from J, leaving 7 bases between them. Germline V lookup: CDR1 KGHSY, CDR2 FQNENV. This CDR3 has 12 amino acids. CDR3 bases: TGTGCCAGCAGCCCGTACAGCTACGAGCAGTACTTC. This codes for CASSPYSYEQYF.

This chain connects TRBV9 to TRBJ1-5; tentative D call: TRBD1 (5 bases). Germline V gene data show CDR1 as SGDLS and CDR2 as YYNGEE. The CDR3 is 14 residues long. With 0 bases removed from V and 5 bases from J, the gap between germline ends came to 9 bases. The CDR3 here is CASSVAGADQPQHF. CDR3 sequence (DNA): TGTGCCAGCAGCGTAGCCGGGGCCGATCAGCCCCAGCATTTT.

The chain is built from TRBV6-5 and TRBJ1-2; 8 nucleotides agree with TRBD1. V dropped 8 bases and J dropped 8; count of bases not matched to a gene: 7. The length of the CDR3 is 12 residues. The germline CDR1 and CDR2 sequences are MNHEY and SVGAGI. The CDR3 sequence: CASCDRGVGYTF. In DNA form, the CDR3 reads TGTGCCAGCTGCGACAGGGGTGTCGGCTACACCTTC.

V usage is TRBV2 and J usage is TRBJ1-5; D remains unclear. The V and J ends lost 6 bases and 3 bases respectively, with 6 bases between them. The germline V gene has CDR1 SNHLY and CDR2 FYNNEI. The CDR3 runs to 12 residues. Here the CDR3 reads CASRAPNQPQHF. DNA of the CDR3: TGTGCCAGCAGGGCCCCCAATCAGCCCCAGCATTTT.

The chain joins TRBV5-1 to TRBJ1-2; unclear D gene. CDR1 and CDR2 (germline): SGHRS, YFSETQ. The CDR3 extends over 13 amino acids. Trimming cost V 0 bases and J 8 bases, with 11 bases left between them. CDR3 in amino acids: CASSLEGRYGYTF. In DNA form, the CDR3 reads TGCGCCAGCAGCTTGGAGGGCAGATACGGCTACACCTTC. The whole variable domain, filled in from reference TRBV5-1 and TRBJ1-2, reads KAGVTQTPRYLIKTRGQQVTLSCSPISGHRSVSWYQQTPGQGLQFLFEYFSETQRNKGNFPGRFSGRQFSNSRSEMNVSTLELGDSALYLCASSLEGRYGYTFGSGTRLTVV.

The J gene is TRBJ2-6, the V gene TRBV29-1; TRBD1 matches 8 bases. Germline V gene sequence: CDR1 SQVTM, CDR2 ANQGSEA. The CDR3 has 19 residues. With 0 bases clipped from V and 2 bases from J, the junction kept 12 bases outside the gene matches. The CDR3 DNA reads TGCAGCGTTGAAGATCGTTGCAGGGGGCGGGAACCTGGGGCCAACGTCCTGACTTTC. Its translation is CSVEDRCRGREPGANVLTF.

This chain links TRBV19 with TRBJ2-5; D possibly corresponds to TRBD2 (5 bases). The V end lost 10 bases, the J end lost 7 bases, and 16 bases lay between the germline ends. Per germline, CDR1 LNHDA and CDR2 SQIVND (reference sequence). The CDR3 has 12 amino acids. CDR3 coding DNA: TGTGCCACCCAACAAAGCGGCCGGACCCAGTACTTC. This encodes CATQQSGRTQYF.

This rearrangement joins TRBV5-1 to TRBJ1-1; D call uncertain. The CDR3 runs to 12 residues. The ends were cut back, 4 bases at V and 7 bases at J, with 11 bases in the middle. Germline assignment: CDR1 SGHRS and CDR2 YFSETQ. This CDR3 is CASSKEVGEAFF. DNA of the CDR3: TGCGCCAGCAGCAAGGAAGTGGGTGAAGCTTTCTTT.

V and J are TRBV19 and TRBJ1-6, with D unresolved. V was trimmed by 6 bases and J by 8 bases, leaving 14 bases between them. The V gene's germline CDR1 is LNHDA and CDR2 SQIVND (reference sequence). CDR3 length equals 14 residues. CDR3 nucleotide sequence: TGTGCCAGTAGGCCAGGAAATGTACATTCACCCCTCCACTTT. This encodes CASRPGNVHSPLHF.

The V gene is TRBV19, the J gene TRBJ1-2, with D uncertain. V was trimmed by 7 bases and J by 0 bases, leaving 15 bases between them. The CDR3 contains 15 residues. The germline V gene encodes CDR1 LNHDA and CDR2 SQIVND (reference sequence). CDR3: CASTIAPGPNYGYTF. CDR3 nucleotides: TGTGCCAGTACCATTGCACCGGGCCCTAACTATGGCTACACCTTC.